The 17 T cell receptor beta chains below all came from one sample that was sequenced in a study of blood T cell repertoires in COVID-19. Profiled with immunoSEQ multiplex PCR; TCRdb holds only in-frame clones, not every one. The data contain 250,000 to 350,000 clones, roughly 88% of them singletons. Input material: PBMCs or T cells enriched from blood (not recorded which). Source of these receptors: a woman aged 30 to 39 who had recovered from COVID-19.

The chain has TRBV27 and TRBJ1-1; 7 bases line up with TRBD1. CDR3 size: 16 residues. CDR1 is MNHEY and CDR2 is SMNVEV in the germline V gene (reference sequence). V lost 4 bases, J lost 0 bases, and 8 bases stayed unmatched. The CDR3 reads CASSSIGQALNTEAFF. Here the CDR3 DNA reads TGTGCCAGCAGTTCGATCGGACAGGCTTTGAACACTGAAGCTTTCTTT.

This clone was found many times. J is TRBJ2-2 and V is TRBV15; 8 bases line up with TRBD2. The CDR3 is made up of 16 amino acids. The junction had 8 bases not matched to a gene; V was cut back by 5 bases and J by 3 bases. CDR1 LNHNV and CDR2 YYDKDF come from the germline V gene (reference sequence). CDR3 sequence: CATSPTGGGYTGELFF. The CDR3 region has the DNA TGTGCCACCAGCCCGACCGGGGGGGGCTACACCGGGGAGCTGTTTTTT.

This clone was counted a single time. V usage is TRBV28 and J usage is TRBJ2-3; 8 nucleotides agree with TRBD1. V shed 2 bases, J shed 0 bases, and the junction held 10 bases outside the gene matches. The CDR3 totals 18 residues. CDR1 MDHEN and CDR2 SYDVKM come from the germline V gene. DNA for the CDR3: TGTGCCAGCAGTTTACGACGTTGGACAGGGAAGAGCACAGATACGCAGTATTTT. Its protein is CASSLRRWTGKSTDTQYF.

The J gene is TRBJ1-1, the V gene TRBV9; TRBD1 might be the D (5 bases). This CDR3 is 15 amino acids long. Germline V gene lookup returns CDR1 SGDLS and CDR2 YYNGEE. The germline V and J ends were trimmed by 0 bases and 4 bases, with 13 bases remaining between them. The CDR3 nucleotides read TGTGCCAGCAGCGTAGTGTCGGGGGTGGGCACTGAAGCTTTCTTT. This sequence encodes CASSVVSGVGTEAFF.

CDR3 amino acids: CASSAMGPLLYGYTF. DNA of the CDR3: TGTGCCAGCAGTGCAATGGGGCCGCTCCTCTATGGCTACACCTTC. The chain combines TRBV2 with TRBJ1-2; a possible D gene is TRBD1 (5 bases). CDR1 SNHLY and CDR2 FYNNEI come from the germline V gene. This CDR3 comprises 15 residues. Trimming took 4 bases from V and 4 from J, leaving 16 bases between them. The whole variable domain, remainder taken from reference TRBV2 and TRBJ1-2, is EPEVTQTPSHQVTQMGQEVILRCVPISNHLYFYWYRQILGQKVEFLVSFYNNEISEKSEIFDDQFSVERPDGSNFTLKIRSTKLEDSAMYFCASSAMGPLLYGYTFGSGTRLTVV.

The table lists this clone with a count of one. This rearrangement joins TRBV28 to TRBJ1-2; D is uncertain. The germline V gene encodes CDR1 MDHEN and CDR2 SYDVKM. Trimming took off 5 bases at V and 9 bases at J, with 16 bases between the two ends. The CDR3 extends over 13 amino acids. The CDR3 spells CASSNREPRSYTF. The CDR3 coding sequence is TGTGCCAGCAGTAACCGGGAGCCTCGGAGCTACACCTTC.

This clone has ten or more counts. The chain links TRBV30 to TRBJ2-7, with TRBD1 as a possible D gene (5 bases). From germline, CDR1 is GTSNPN and CDR2 SVGIG (reference sequence). Trimming left V 0 bases short and J 0 bases short, with 18 bases between. The CDR3 totals 17 residues. CDR3 nucleotide sequence: TGTGCCTGGAGTGTGGGATCAGGGTGGTATAACTCCTACGAGCAGTACTTC. Its translation: CAWSVGSGWYNSYEQYF.

On this clone: The same CDR3 arises from other DNA sequences in this sample as well. The V gene is TRBV5-4, the J gene TRBJ1-3; 7 bases map to TRBD1. V gave up 4 bases and J gave up 4 bases; unmatched junction bases: 8. The germline V gene has CDR1 SGHNT and CDR2 YYREEE (reference sequence). CDR3 size: 15 residues. CDR3 residues: CASSVDRVSGNTIYF. The CDR3 DNA sequence: TGTGCCAGCAGCGTCGACAGGGTGTCCGGAAACACCATATATTTT. The full variable domain, rest sourced from reference TRBV5-4 and TRBJ1-3, is ETGVTQSPTHLIKTRGQQVTLRCSSQSGHNTVSWYQQALGQGPQFIFQYYREEENGRGNFPPRFSGLQFPNYSSELNVNALELDDSALYLCASSVDRVSGNTIYFGEGSWLTVV.

V is TRBV6-6 and J is TRBJ1-1; D is unclear. CDR3 length equals 13 residues. The V end was cut by 6 bases, the J end by 1 base, with 9 bases between. CDR1 is MNHNY and CDR2 is SVGAGI in the germline V gene (reference sequence). CDR3 nucleotide sequence: TGTGCCAGCAGACTGGAGGGGAACACTGAAGCTTTCTTT. Its protein is CASRLEGNTEAFF.

The rearrangement joins TRBV7-2 to TRBJ2-7; TRBD2 aligns across 10 bases. Trimming cost V 5 bases and J 2 bases; bases outside gene matches: 6. CDR3 size: 15 residues. Germline V gives CDR1 SGHTA, CDR2 FQGNSA. CDR3 loop: CASSPRGLAPYEQYF. The CDR3 DNA reads as TGTGCCAGCAGCCCACGGGGACTAGCGCCCTACGAGCAGTACTTC.

V is TRBV27 and J is TRBJ1-1; 7 positions agree with TRBD1. The ends lost 4 bases at V and 8 bases at J; junction bases unmatched: 4. This CDR3 has 12 residues. Per the germline V gene, CDR1 is MNHEY and CDR2 is SMNVEV (reference sequence). The chain's CDR3 is CASSSRQGEAFF. The CDR3 region has the DNA TGTGCCAGCAGTTCCCGACAGGGAGAAGCTTTCTTT.

Turning to this clone: The germline gene is not matched at one end of the junction; a read error may be the cause. The chain carries TRBV28 and TRBJ1-4; D gene ambiguous. Germline V gene data show CDR1 as MDHEN and CDR2 as SYDVKM. The CDR3 runs to 12 residues. The CDR3 sequence: CASRATKEKLFF. Here the CDR3 DNA reads TGTGCCAGCAGGGCCACTAAGGAAAAACTGTTTTTT.

The CDR3 is CASSFRDRGRNSNQPQHF. CDR3 in DNA: TGTGCCAGCAGCTTCCGGGACAGGGGACGAAATAGCAATCAGCCCCAGCATTTT. The chain has TRBV7-2 and TRBJ1-5, with TRBD1 matching over 10 bases. V lost 3 bases to trimming and J lost 0 bases; unmatched junction nucleotides: 8. The CDR3 spans 18 residues. Per germline, CDR1 SGHTA and CDR2 FQGNSA.

The chain links TRBV29-1 to TRBJ1-2; 8 bases map to TRBD1. The J segment lost 7 bases and the V segment lost 6 bases, leaving 4 bases of the junction unmatched. This CDR3 comprises 11 residues. Germline V lookup: CDR1 SQVTM, CDR2 ANQGSEA. CDR3 DNA: TGCAGCGTCCCAACAGGGGGTGGCTACACCTTC. The encoded protein is CSVPTGGGYTF.

This clone has only a few counts. Here the CDR3 DNA reads TGTGCCAGCAGTGACATAGCCGGACAGGGAACAGATACGCAGTATTTT. Translation: CASSDIAGQGTDTQYF. The J gene is TRBJ2-3, the V gene TRBV6-4, with 8 positions matching TRBD1. Germline CDR1 reads MRHNA; CDR2 reads SNTAGT. The junction had 7 bases not matched to a gene; V was cut back by 2 bases and J by 3 bases. The CDR3 runs to 16 residues.

The count of this clone is one. The chain carries TRBV28 and TRBJ1-6; 8 positions match TRBD1. The CDR3 has 14 amino acids. V was pared by 6 bases and J by 9 bases, with 7 bases of the junction left unmatched. The germline V gene encodes CDR1 MDHEN and CDR2 SYDVKM. DNA of the CDR3: TGTGCCAGCAGATGGACAGGGTATTCTTCACCCCTCCACTTT. Translating gives CASRWTGYSSPLHF.

The rearrangement uses TRBV19 and TRBJ2-3, with D tentatively TRBD1 (6 bases). V lost 1 base to trimming and J lost 3 bases, with 14 bases between them. Germline V gene lookup returns CDR1 LNHDA and CDR2 SQIVND (reference sequence). This CDR3 spans 16 amino acids. CDR3 amino acids: CASSIAGVEETDTQYF. In DNA, the CDR3 is TGTGCCAGTAGTATAGCAGGGGTGGAAGAGACAGATACGCAGTATTTT.